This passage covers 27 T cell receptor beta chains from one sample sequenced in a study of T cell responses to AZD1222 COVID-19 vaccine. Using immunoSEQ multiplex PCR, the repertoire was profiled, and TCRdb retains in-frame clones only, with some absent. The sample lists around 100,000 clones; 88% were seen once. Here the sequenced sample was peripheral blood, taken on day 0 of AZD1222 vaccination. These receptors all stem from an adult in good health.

The CDR3 DNA sequence: TGTGCCAGCAGCTCGTCGGAGGGGCTAGCGGGAGATACGCAGTATTTT. This encodes CASSSSEGLAGDTQYF. This sequence joins TRBV7-3 and TRBJ2-3; 8 nucleotides match TRBD2. The V gene's germline CDR1 is SGHTA and CDR2 FQGTGA. The CDR3 is 16 amino acids. Losses at the gene ends were 4 bases for V and 5 bases for J; bases not matched to a gene: 11.

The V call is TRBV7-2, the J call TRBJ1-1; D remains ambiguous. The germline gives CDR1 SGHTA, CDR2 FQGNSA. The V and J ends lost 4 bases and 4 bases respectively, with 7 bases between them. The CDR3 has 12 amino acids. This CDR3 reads CASSWTGTEAFF. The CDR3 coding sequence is TGTGCCAGCAGCTGGACGGGCACTGAAGCTTTCTTT. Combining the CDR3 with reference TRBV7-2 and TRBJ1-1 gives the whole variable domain GAGVSQSPSNKVTEKGKDVELRCDPISGHTALYWYRQSLGQGLEFLIYFQGNSAPDKSGLPSDRFSAERTGGSVSTLTIQRTQQEDSAVYLCASSWTGTEAFFGQGTRLTVV.

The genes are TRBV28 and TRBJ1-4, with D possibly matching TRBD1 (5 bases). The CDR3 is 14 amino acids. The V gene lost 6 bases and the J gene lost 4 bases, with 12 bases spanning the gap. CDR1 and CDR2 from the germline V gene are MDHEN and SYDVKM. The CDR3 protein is CASRRQLINEKLFF. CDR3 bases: TGTGCCAGCAGGCGACAGCTAATTAATGAAAAACTGTTTTTT.

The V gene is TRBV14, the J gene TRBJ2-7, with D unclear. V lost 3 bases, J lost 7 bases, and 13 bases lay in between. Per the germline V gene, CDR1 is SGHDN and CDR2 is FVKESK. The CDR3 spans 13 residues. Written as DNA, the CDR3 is TGTGCCAGCAGCCATCCCCTCGATCGAGAGCAGTACTTC. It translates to CASSHPLDREQYF.

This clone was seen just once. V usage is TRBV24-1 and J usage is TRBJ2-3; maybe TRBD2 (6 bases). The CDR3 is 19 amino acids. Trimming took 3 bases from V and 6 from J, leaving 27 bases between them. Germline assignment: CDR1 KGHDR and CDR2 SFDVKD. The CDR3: CATSDPGSRLEPSADTQYF. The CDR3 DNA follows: TGTGCCACCAGTGATCCTGGCTCTCGACTAGAGCCTTCGGCGGATACGCAGTATTTT.

The CDR3 protein is CASSPSGPQETQYF. The CDR3 bases are TGTGCCAGCAGCCCGAGCGGGCCACAAGAGACCCAGTACTTC. The chain joins TRBV4-2 to TRBJ2-5; D is perhaps TRBD2 (6 bases). CDR1 is LGHNA, CDR2 YNFKEQ, per germline. V was trimmed by 4 bases and J by 2 bases, leaving 11 bases between them. The CDR3 has 14 amino acids.

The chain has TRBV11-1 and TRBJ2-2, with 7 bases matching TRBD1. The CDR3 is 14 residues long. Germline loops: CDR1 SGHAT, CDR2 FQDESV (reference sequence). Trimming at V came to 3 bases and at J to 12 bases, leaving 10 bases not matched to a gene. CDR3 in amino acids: CASSFRQGRGQLFF. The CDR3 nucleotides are TGTGCCAGCAGCTTCCGACAGGGCCGAGGTCAGCTGTTTTTT.

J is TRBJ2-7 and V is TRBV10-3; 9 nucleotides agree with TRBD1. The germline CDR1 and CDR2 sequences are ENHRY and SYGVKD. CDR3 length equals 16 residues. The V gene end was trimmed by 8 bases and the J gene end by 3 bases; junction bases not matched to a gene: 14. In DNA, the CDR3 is TGTGCCATCTCGCAGGGGGGTGGGACAGGGAACTACGAGCAGTACTTC. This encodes CAISQGGGTGNYEQYF.

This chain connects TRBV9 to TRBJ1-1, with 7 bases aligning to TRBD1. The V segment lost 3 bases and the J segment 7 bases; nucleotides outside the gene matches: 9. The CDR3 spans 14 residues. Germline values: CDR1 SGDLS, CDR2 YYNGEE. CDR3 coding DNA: TGTGCCAGCAGCGCAAGCCTCCGACAGGGTGAAGCTTTCTTT. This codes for CASSASLRQGEAFF.

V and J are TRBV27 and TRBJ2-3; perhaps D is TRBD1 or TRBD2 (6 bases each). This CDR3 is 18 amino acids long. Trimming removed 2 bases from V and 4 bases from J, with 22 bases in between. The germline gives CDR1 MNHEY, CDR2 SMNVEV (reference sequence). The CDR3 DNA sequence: TGTGCCAGCAGTTTAAGGGAACGGGGGCGCGGCGGCCCAGATACGCAGTATTTT. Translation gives CASSLRERGRGGPDTQYF.

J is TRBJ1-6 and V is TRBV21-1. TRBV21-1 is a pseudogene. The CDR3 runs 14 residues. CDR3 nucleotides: TGTGCCAGCAATCATCACGCCTATAATTCACCCCTCCACTTT. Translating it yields CASNHHAYNSPLHF.

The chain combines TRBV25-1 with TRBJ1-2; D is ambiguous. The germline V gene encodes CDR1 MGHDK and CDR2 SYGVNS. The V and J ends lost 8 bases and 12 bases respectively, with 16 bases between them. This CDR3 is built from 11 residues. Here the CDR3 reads CASYAKGSHTF. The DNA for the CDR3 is TGTGCCAGCTATGCAAAGGGTAGCCACACCTTC.

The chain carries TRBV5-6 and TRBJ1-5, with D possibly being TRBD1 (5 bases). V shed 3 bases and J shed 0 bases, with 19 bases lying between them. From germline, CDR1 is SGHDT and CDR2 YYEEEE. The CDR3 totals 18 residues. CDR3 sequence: CASSYSTGTDYSNQPQHF. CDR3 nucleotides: TGTGCCAGCAGCTACTCCACCGGGACGGATTATAGCAATCAGCCCCAGCATTTT.

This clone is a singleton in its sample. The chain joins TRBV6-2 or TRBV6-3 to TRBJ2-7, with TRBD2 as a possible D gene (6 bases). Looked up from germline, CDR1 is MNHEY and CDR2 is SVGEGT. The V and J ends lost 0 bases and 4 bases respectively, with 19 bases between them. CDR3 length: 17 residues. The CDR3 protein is CASSYSQPGGGRYEQYF. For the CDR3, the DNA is TGTGCCAGCAGTTACTCGCAACCCGGGGGAGGTCGATACGAGCAGTACTTC.

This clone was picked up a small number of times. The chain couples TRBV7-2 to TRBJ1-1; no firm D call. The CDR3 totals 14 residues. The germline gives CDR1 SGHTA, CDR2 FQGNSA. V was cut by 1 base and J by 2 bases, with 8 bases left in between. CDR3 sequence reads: CASSLGGSNTEAFF. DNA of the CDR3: TGTGCCAGCAGCTTAGGAGGGAGTAACACTGAAGCTTTCTTT.

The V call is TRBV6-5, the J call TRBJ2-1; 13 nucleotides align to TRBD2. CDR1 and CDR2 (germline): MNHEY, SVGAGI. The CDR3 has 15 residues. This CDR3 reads CAGTSGASSYNEQFF. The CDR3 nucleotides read TGTGCGGGGACTAGCGGGGCCAGCTCCTACAATGAGCAGTTCTTC.

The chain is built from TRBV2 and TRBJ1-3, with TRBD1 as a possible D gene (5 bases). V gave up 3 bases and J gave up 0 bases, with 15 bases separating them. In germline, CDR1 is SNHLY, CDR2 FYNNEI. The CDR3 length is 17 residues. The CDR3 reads CASSEKIDRYSGNTIYF. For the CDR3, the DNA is TGTGCCAGCAGTGAGAAGATAGACAGATACTCTGGAAACACCATATATTTT.

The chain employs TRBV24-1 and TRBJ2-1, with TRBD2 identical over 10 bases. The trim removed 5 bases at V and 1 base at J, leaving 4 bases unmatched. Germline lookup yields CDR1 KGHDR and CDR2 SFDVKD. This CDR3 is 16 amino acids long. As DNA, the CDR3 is TGTGCCACCAGTGTCCTAGCGGGAGCTTCCTACAATGAGCAGTTCTTC. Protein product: CATSVLAGASYNEQFF.

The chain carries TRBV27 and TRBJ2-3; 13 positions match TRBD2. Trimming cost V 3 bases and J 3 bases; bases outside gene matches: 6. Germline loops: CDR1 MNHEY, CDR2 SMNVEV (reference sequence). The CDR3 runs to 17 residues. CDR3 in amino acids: CASSLGTSGITTDTQYF. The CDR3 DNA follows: TGTGCCAGCAGTTTGGGGACTAGCGGGATTACGACAGATACGCAGTATTTT.

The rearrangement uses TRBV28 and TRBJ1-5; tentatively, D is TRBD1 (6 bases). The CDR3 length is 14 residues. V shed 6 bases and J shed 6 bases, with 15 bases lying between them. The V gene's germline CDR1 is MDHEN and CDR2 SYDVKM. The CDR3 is CASRPEQGLQPQHF. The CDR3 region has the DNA TGTGCCAGCAGGCCCGAACAGGGACTTCAGCCCCAGCATTTT.

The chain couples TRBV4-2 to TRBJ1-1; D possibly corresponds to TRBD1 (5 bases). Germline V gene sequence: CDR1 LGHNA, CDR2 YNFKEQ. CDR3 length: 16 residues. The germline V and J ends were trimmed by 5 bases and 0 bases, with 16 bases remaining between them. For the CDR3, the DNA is TGTGCCAGCAGCGCTCTCTCCAGGGCCATGAACACTGAAGCTTTCTTT. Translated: CASSALSRAMNTEAFF.

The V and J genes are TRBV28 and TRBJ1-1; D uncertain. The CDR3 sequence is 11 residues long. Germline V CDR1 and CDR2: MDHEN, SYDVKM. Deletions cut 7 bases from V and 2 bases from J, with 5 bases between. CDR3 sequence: CASTINTEAFF. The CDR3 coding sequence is TGTGCCAGCACCATTAACACTGAAGCTTTCTTT.

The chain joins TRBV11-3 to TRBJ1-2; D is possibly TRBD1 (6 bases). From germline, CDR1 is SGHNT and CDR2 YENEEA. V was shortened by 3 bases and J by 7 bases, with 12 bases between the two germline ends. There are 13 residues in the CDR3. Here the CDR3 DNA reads TGTGCCAGCAGCTTCCCCGGGACAAGTGGCTACACCTTC. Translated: CASSFPGTSGYTF. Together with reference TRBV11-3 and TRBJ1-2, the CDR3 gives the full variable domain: EAGVVQSPRYKIIEKKQPVAFWCNPISGHNTLYWYLQNLGQGPELLIRYENEEAVDDSQLPKDRFSAERLKGVDSTLKIQPAELGDSAVYLCASSFPGTSGYTFGSGTRLTVV.

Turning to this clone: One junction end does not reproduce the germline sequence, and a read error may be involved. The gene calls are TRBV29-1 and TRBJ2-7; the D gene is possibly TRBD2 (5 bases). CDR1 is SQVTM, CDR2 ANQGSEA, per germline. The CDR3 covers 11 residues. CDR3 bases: TGCAGCGTTGAAGTGGCGGGTCCCGTAGCGTTC. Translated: CSVEVAGPVAF.

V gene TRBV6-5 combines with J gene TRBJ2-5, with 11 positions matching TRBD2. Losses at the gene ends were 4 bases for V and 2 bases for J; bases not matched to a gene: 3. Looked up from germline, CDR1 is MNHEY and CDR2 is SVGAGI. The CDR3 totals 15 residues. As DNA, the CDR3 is TGTGCCAGCAGTTCTGTAGCGGGAGGGCAAGAGACCCAGTACTTC. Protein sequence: CASSSVAGGQETQYF.

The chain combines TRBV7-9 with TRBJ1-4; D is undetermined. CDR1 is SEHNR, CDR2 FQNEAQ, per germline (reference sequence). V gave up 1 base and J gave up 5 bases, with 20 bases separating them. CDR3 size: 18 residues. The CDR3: CASSLGPGRQDHNEKLFF. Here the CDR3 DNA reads TGTGCCAGCAGCTTAGGCCCAGGCAGGCAAGACCACAATGAAAAACTGTTTTTT.

The CDR3 is CASSMGTSGSWYGYTF. CDR3 nucleotides: TGTGCCAGTAGTATGGGCACATCGGGCAGCTGGTATGGCTACACCTTC. J is TRBJ1-2 and V is TRBV19; D gene ambiguous. This CDR3 region has 16 residues. V dropped 3 bases and J dropped 5 bases, with 19 bases sitting between them. Germline loops: CDR1 LNHDA, CDR2 SQIVND (reference sequence). The full variable domain, rest sourced from reference TRBV19 and TRBJ1-2, is DGGITQSPKYLFRKEGQNVTLSCEQNLNHDAMYWYRQDPGQGLRLIYYSQIVNDFQKGDIAEGYSVSREKKESFPLTVTSAQKNPTAFYLCASSMGTSGSWYGYTFGSGTRLTVV.